Listed here are 29 T cell receptor beta chains from one sample, sequenced in a study of blood T cell repertoires in COVID-19. Measured with immunoSEQ multiplex PCR; TCRdb has only the in-frame clones, and not every one. The sample includes nearly 55,000 clones, just over 85% seen only once; the top ten take roughly 10%. The sequencing sample was made of peripheral blood. These receptors came from a man between 70 and 80 years old with active COVID-19.

This clone was counted a single time. This sequence joins TRBV5-7 and TRBJ2-1, with 7 bases fitting TRBD1. TRBV5-7 is designated an ORF whose function remains uncertain. Trimming removed 4 bases from V and 2 bases from J; junction bases left unmatched: 9. CDR3 length equals 16 residues. The DNA for the CDR3 is TGTGCCAGCAGCCAGGTTCGAGGGGGCCCCTACAATGAGCAGTTCTTC. Protein: CASSQVRGGPYNEQFF.

The sample holds many counts of this clone. This chain links TRBV18 with TRBJ1-5, with a weak D call TRBD1 (6 bases). The CDR3 is 13 residues long. Germline V lookup: CDR1 KGHSH, CDR2 LQKENI. Trimming stripped 3 bases from V and 9 bases from J, with 12 bases between. The CDR3 here is CASSPSGDPPQHF. The DNA for the CDR3 is TGTGCCAGCTCACCCTCAGGGGACCCGCCCCAGCATTTT.

The rearrangement joins TRBV5-5 to TRBJ1-6, with 7 nucleotides matching TRBD1. V was clipped by 5 bases and J by 0 bases; unmatched bases: 8. CDR3 size: 17 residues. Per the germline V gene, CDR1 is SGHKS and CDR2 is YYEKEE (reference sequence). The CDR3 loop is CASSFDRAGSYNSPLHF. In nucleotides, the CDR3 is TGTGCCAGCAGTTTCGACAGGGCCGGCTCCTATAATTCACCCCTCCACTTT. Together with reference TRBV5-5 and TRBJ1-6, the CDR3 gives the full variable domain: DAGVTQSPTHLIKTRGQQVTLRCSPISGHKSVSWYQQVLGQGPQFIFQYYEKEERGRGNFPDRFSARQFPNYSSELNVNALLLGDSALYLCASSFDRAGSYNSPLHFGNGTRLTVT.

CDR3 loop: CASSFGSFDSGMKNTEAFF. The CDR3 DNA follows: TGTGCCAGCAGTTTTGGTTCTTTCGATTCGGGGATGAAGAACACTGAAGCTTTCTTT. This rearrangement joins TRBV27 to TRBJ1-1, with unresolved D. V lost 3 bases and J 1 base, leaving 24 bases between the germline ends. Germline V gene data show CDR1 as MNHEY and CDR2 as SMNVEV (reference sequence). CDR3 length: 19 amino acids.

The rearrangement uses TRBV6-2 or TRBV6-3 and TRBJ1-2; 7 nucleotides line up with TRBD1. Germline values: CDR1 MNHEY, CDR2 SVGEGT. After removal of 2 bases from V and 3 bases from J, the junction contained 15 bases not matched to a gene. There are 18 residues in the CDR3. The CDR3 spells CASSYLGQRDLGDYGYTF. DNA of the CDR3: TGTGCCAGCAGTTACCTGGGACAGCGCGATCTCGGGGACTATGGCTACACCTTC.

The CDR3 DNA is TGTGCCACCAGCCGAGACAGCTTCTATGGCTACACCTTC. This gives the protein CATSRDSFYGYTF. The chain has TRBV24-1 and TRBJ1-2; perhaps TRBD1 as D (5 bases). Germline lookup yields CDR1 KGHDR and CDR2 SFDVKD. The CDR3 is 13 residues long. The germline V and J ends were trimmed by 7 bases and 4 bases, with 12 bases remaining between them.

The rearrangement joins TRBV2 to TRBJ2-1; TRBD2 agrees at 9 bases. The germline V gene encodes CDR1 SNHLY and CDR2 FYNNEI. The CDR3 sequence is 14 residues long. V lost 3 bases and J lost 12; bases outside the gene matches: 9. This chain's CDR3 is CASSERGGLLGQFF. Here the CDR3 DNA reads TGTGCCAGCAGTGAGCGGGGGGGACTCTTAGGGCAGTTCTTC. Based on the CDR3 plus reference TRBV2 and TRBJ2-1, the full variable domain is EPEVTQTPSHQVTQMGQEVILRCVPISNHLYFYWYRQILGQKVEFLVSFYNNEISEKSEIFDDQFSVERPDGSNFTLKIRSTKLEDSAMYFCASSERGGLLGQFFGPGTRLTVL.

The rearrangement links TRBV5-6 to TRBJ2-1; possibly TRBD1 for D (5 bases). In germline, CDR1 is SGHDT, CDR2 YYEEEE. The CDR3 runs to 15 residues. Trimming stripped 0 bases from V and 5 bases from J, with 12 bases between. The DNA of the CDR3 is TGTGCCAGCAGCTTGGGGGCAGGGTTTCACAATGAGCAGTTCTTC. This sequence encodes CASSLGAGFHNEQFF.

The rearrangement uses TRBV6-1 and TRBJ1-1, with TRBD1 identical over 8 bases. The germline CDR1 and CDR2 sequences are MNHNS and SASEGT. This CDR3 is built from 15 residues. The V segment lost 2 bases and the J segment 3 bases; nucleotides outside the gene matches: 5. The CDR3 region has the DNA TGTGCCAGCAGTGAACAGGGGGCGCCGGACACTGAAGCTTTCTTT. Translation: CASSEQGAPDTEAFF.

This clone appeared once. The V gene is TRBV6-4, the J gene TRBJ1-1; D might be TRBD1 (5 bases). CDR3 size: 14 residues. Germline CDR1 reads MRHNA; CDR2 reads SNTAGT. V lost 10 bases to trimming and J lost 4 bases, with 19 bases between them. Here the CDR3 DNA reads TGTGCCACCCGAGGTCCGGGGGACGGCACTGAAGCTTTCTTT. Protein sequence: CATRGPGDGTEAFF.

The V call is TRBV4-3, the J call TRBJ1-5; TRBD1 agrees at 8 bases. The CDR3 extends over 15 amino acids. Germline values: CDR1 LGHNA, CDR2 YSLEER. With V trimmed by 2 bases and J by 7 bases, 7 bases remained unmatched. CDR3 in amino acids: CASSQTTGGGQPQHF. The CDR3 DNA reads as TGCGCCAGCAGCCAAACTACAGGGGGAGGCCAGCCCCAGCATTTT.

This clone occurred a few times. This chain connects TRBV7-9 to TRBJ1-1; no reliable D call. V lost 5 bases and J 5 bases, leaving 9 bases between the germline ends. This CDR3 has 12 residues. The germline V gene encodes CDR1 SEHNR and CDR2 FQNEAQ (reference sequence). For the CDR3, the DNA is TGTGCCAGCAGCCCAGTCCAGACTGAAGCTTTCTTT. It is translated as CASSPVQTEAFF. Using reference TRBV7-9 and TRBJ1-1 for the parts outside the CDR3, the full variable domain is DTGVSQNPRHKITKRGQNVTFRCDPISEHNRLYWYRQTLGQGPEFLTYFQNEAQLEKSRLLSDRFSAERPKGSFSTLEIQRTEQGDSAMYLCASSPVQTEAFFGQGTRLTVV.

The chain recombines TRBV29-1 with TRBJ1-2; 10 bases are shared with TRBD1. The CDR3 covers 15 residues. Germline loops: CDR1 SQVTM, CDR2 ANQGSEA. J was trimmed by 2 bases and V by 1 base; bases with no gene match: 4. As DNA, the CDR3 is TGCAGCGTTGAAGGGACAGGGGGAGAAAACTATGGCTACACCTTC. The encoded protein is CSVEGTGGENYGYTF.

The chain joins TRBV11-2 to TRBJ1-2; D is unclear. V lost 0 bases, J lost 7 bases, and 15 bases lay in between. The CDR3 contains 15 residues. CDR1 SGHAT and CDR2 FQNNGV come from the germline V gene. The CDR3 DNA reads TGTGCCAGCAGCTTAGATCGGTCGGAGGGTAGTGGCTACACCTTC. Translating gives CASSLDRSEGSGYTF.

The V call is TRBV6-6, the J call TRBJ1-5; no firm D call. The CDR3 has 14 amino acids. Germline lookup yields CDR1 MNHNY and CDR2 SVGAGI (reference sequence). V shed 6 bases and J shed 4 bases, with 13 bases lying between them. CDR3 region: CASSPTGDNQPQHF. The DNA for the CDR3 is TGTGCCAGCAGCCCAACCGGGGATAATCAGCCCCAGCATTTT.

The genes are TRBV11-3 and TRBJ1-1; 8 positions agree with TRBD1. The germline CDR1 and CDR2 sequences are SGHNT and YENEEA. V gave up 5 bases and J gave up 10 bases; unmatched junction bases: 18. The CDR3 covers 16 residues. The CDR3 here is CASSRRTGTGNPGAFF. The CDR3 nucleotides are TGTGCCAGCAGCCGCCGAACCGGGACAGGTAATCCAGGAGCTTTCTTT.

V usage is TRBV7-9 and J usage is TRBJ2-7; 8 nucleotides match TRBD1. The V segment lost 5 bases and the J segment 3 bases; nucleotides outside the gene matches: 6. CDR3 size: 14 residues. Germline V lookup: CDR1 SEHNR, CDR2 FQNEAQ (reference sequence). DNA of the CDR3: TGTGCCAGCAGCCCGTCCGGGACAGGCTACGAGCAGTACTTC. Translating gives CASSPSGTGYEQYF. The whole variable domain, remainder taken from reference TRBV7-9 and TRBJ2-7, is DTGVSQNPRHKITKRGQNVTFRCDPISEHNRLYWYRQTLGQGPEFLTYFQNEAQLEKSRLLSDRFSAERPKGSFSTLEIQRTEQGDSAMYLCASSPSGTGYEQYFGPGTRLTVT.

The chain recombines TRBV6-5 with TRBJ2-7; 10 positions agree with TRBD1. The V segment lost 7 bases and the J segment 6 bases; nucleotides outside the gene matches: 12. The CDR3 spans 15 residues. Germline values: CDR1 MNHEY, CDR2 SVGAGI. The CDR3 reads CASTPRQGASSEQYF. The CDR3 region has the DNA TGTGCCAGCACCCCCCGACAGGGGGCTAGTTCCGAGCAGTACTTC.

The chain recombines TRBV6-5 with TRBJ2-3, with D perhaps matching TRBD1 (6 bases). This CDR3 region has 12 residues. Trimming pared 6 bases from V and 7 bases from J, leaving 11 bases between. The germline gives CDR1 MNHEY, CDR2 SVGAGI. This CDR3 is CASSSGQHTQYF. In DNA form, the CDR3 reads TGTGCCAGCAGCTCCGGACAGCATACGCAGTATTTT.

V and J are TRBV19 and TRBJ2-4, with 8 nucleotides matching TRBD2. The J segment lost 6 bases and the V segment lost 1 base, leaving 5 bases of the junction unmatched. Germline V gives CDR1 LNHDA, CDR2 SQIVND (reference sequence). This CDR3 has 15 amino acids. CDR3 bases: TGTGCCAGTAGTATAGCCGGGGGGGCTGCAAACATTCAGTACTTC. It encodes CASSIAGGAANIQYF.

In the case of this clone: The same CDR3 can be traced to other DNA sequences in this sample. The chain is built from TRBV5-1 and TRBJ1-1; 7 bases map to TRBD1. Germline CDR1 is SGHRS and CDR2 is YFSETQ. V shed 4 bases and J 3 bases; nucleotides not matched to a gene: 3. CDR3 length: 13 amino acids. The CDR3 loop is CASSLTGDTEAFF. As DNA, the CDR3 is TGCGCCAGCAGCCTCACAGGGGACACTGAAGCTTTCTTT.

V and J are TRBV5-1 and TRBJ2-3, with TRBD2 matching 11 bases. The germline CDR1 and CDR2 sequences are SGHRS and YFSETQ. The CDR3 is made up of 21 amino acids. The V gene end was trimmed by 1 base and the J gene end by 0 bases; junction bases not matched to a gene: 16. The CDR3 DNA reads TGCGCCAGCAGCTTGCCTTACTCCGGGACTAGCGGAAGATTAAGCACAGATACGCAGTATTTT. It is translated as CASSLPYSGTSGRLSTDTQYF.

The chain couples TRBV7-2 to TRBJ1-5, with TRBD1 matching over 7 bases. Germline values: CDR1 SGHTA, CDR2 FQGNSA. CDR3 size: 15 residues. Trimming at V came to 5 bases and at J to 9 bases, leaving 13 bases not matched to a gene. This chain's CDR3 is CASSQGRTGLGPQHF. The CDR3 coding sequence is TGTGCCAGCAGCCAAGGACGGACAGGTCTTGGGCCCCAGCATTTT.

Only a few counts were recorded for this clone. This chain links TRBV19 with TRBJ1-6, with 7 nucleotides matching TRBD1. The CDR3 consists of 13 residues. CDR1 is LNHDA, CDR2 SQIVND, per germline (reference sequence). V was pared by 11 bases and J by 3 bases, with 4 bases of the junction left unmatched. CDR3 in DNA: TGTGCCGTCCGGGACAGCTATAATTCACCCCTCCACTTT. Residues: CAVRDSYNSPLHF. Drawing the rest from reference TRBV19 and TRBJ1-6, the complete variable domain is DGGITQSPKYLFRKEGQNVTLSCEQNLNHDAMYWYRQDPGQGLRLIYYSQIVNDFQKGDIAEGYSVSREKKESFPLTVTSAQKNPTAFYLCAVRDSYNSPLHFGNGTRLTVT.

Remarks on this clone: Relative to the germline gene, one junction end is altered; a read error may explain this. The chain uses TRBV10-3 and TRBJ2-5, with 7 bases lining up with TRBD1. This CDR3 has 13 residues. From germline, CDR1 is ENHRY and CDR2 SYGVKD. In DNA, the CDR3 is TGTGCCATCCGACAGGGTTTGGGGGCCAGGCTTGACTTC. Encoded protein: CAIRQGLGARLDF.

V is TRBV6-2 or TRBV6-3 and J is TRBJ2-3; maybe TRBD1 (5 bases). The length of the CDR3 is 17 residues. Germline V lookup: CDR1 MNHEY, CDR2 SVGEGT. V was trimmed by 2 bases and J by 0 bases, leaving 15 bases between them. The CDR3 sequence: CASSYGTRVPSTDTQYF. CDR3 coding DNA: TGTGCCAGCAGTTACGGTACCAGGGTGCCGAGCACAGATACGCAGTATTTT.

The chain links TRBV3-1 (or the pseudogene TRBV3-2) to TRBJ1-2, with a possible D match to TRBD1 (6 bases). The V and J ends lost 4 bases and 4 bases respectively, with 16 bases between them. Germline loops: CDR1 LGHDT, CDR2 YNNKEL (reference sequence). The CDR3 is 15 amino acids. This CDR3 is CASSPLRQGIYGYTF. Written as DNA, the CDR3 is TGTGCCAGCAGCCCCCTGCGGCAGGGGATCTATGGCTACACCTTC.

The chain combines TRBV6-1 with TRBJ1-3; possibly TRBD1 for D (5 bases). The CDR3 sequence is 15 residues long. The germline V gene has CDR1 MNHNS and CDR2 SASEGT. Trimming removed 3 bases at V and 2 bases at J, with 11 bases between. The CDR3 protein is CASSERSGTGNTIYF. In DNA, the CDR3 is TGTGCCAGCAGTGAGCGTTCAGGGACTGGAAACACCATATATTTT.

The J gene is TRBJ1-1, the V gene TRBV2; D is possibly TRBD1 (5 bases). This CDR3 is 14 amino acids long. Trimming stripped 3 bases from V and 0 bases from J, with 8 bases between. Germline V gene lookup returns CDR1 SNHLY and CDR2 FYNNEI. This chain's CDR3 is CASSDKGMNTEAFF. The CDR3 DNA reads TGTGCCAGCAGTGACAAGGGGATGAACACTGAAGCTTTCTTT.